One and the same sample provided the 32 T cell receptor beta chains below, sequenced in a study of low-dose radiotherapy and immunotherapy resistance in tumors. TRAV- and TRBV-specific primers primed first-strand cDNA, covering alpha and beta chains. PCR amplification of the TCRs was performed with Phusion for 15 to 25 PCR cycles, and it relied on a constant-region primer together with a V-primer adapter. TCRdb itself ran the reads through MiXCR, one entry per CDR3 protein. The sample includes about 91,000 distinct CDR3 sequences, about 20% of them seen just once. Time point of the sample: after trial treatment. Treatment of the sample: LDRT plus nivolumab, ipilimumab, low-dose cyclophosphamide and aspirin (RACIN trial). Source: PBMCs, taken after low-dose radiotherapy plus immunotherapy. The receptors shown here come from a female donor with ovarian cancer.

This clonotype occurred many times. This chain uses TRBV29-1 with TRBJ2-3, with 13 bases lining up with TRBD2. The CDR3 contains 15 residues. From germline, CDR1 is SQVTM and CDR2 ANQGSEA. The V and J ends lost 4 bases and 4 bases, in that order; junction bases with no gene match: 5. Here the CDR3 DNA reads TGCAGCGTTGGAGGGACTAGCGGGACACCAGATACGCAGTATTTT. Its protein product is CSVGGTSGTPDTQYF.

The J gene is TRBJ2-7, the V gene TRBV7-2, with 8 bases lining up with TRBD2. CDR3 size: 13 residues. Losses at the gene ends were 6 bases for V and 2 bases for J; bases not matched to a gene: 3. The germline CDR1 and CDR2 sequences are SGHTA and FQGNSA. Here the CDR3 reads CASRSGGAYEQYF. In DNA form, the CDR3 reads TGTGCCAGCAGGTCGGGGGGGGCCTACGAGCAGTACTTC.

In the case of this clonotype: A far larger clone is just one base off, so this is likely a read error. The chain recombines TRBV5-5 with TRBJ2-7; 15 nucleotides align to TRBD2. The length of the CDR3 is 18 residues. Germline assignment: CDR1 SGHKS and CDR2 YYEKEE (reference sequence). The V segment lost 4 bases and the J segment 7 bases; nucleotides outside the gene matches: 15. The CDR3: CASSPGLAGGSSYNEQYF. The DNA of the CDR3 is TGTGCCAGCAGCCCGGGACTAGCGGGAGGAAGCTCCTACAATGAGCAGTACTTC.

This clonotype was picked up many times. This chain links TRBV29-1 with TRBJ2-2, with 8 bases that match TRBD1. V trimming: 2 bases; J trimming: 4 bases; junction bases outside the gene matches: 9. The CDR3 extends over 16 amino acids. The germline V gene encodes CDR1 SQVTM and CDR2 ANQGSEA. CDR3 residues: CSVESGGGLVTGELFF. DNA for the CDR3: TGCAGCGTTGAATCAGGGGGCGGATTGGTCACCGGGGAGCTGTTTTTT.

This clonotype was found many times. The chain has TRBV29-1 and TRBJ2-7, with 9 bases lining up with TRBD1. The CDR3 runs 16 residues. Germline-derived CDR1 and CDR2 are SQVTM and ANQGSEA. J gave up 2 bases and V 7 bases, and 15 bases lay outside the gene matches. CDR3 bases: TGCAGCGCTGCACCCCTGGGACAGGGCGGCACCTACGAGCAGTACTTC. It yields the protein CSAAPLGQGGTYEQYF.

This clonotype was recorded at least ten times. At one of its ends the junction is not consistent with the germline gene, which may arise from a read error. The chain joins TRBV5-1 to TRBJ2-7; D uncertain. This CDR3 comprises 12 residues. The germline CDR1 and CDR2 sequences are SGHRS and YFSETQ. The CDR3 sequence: CASSLLGYEQYF. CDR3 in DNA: TGTGCCAGCAGCTTGTTAGGCTACGAGCAGTACTTC.

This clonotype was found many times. The CDR3 DNA reads TGTGCCATCAGGAAGGACAGGAGTTCCTACGAGCAGTACTTC. Amino acids: CAIRKDRSSYEQYF. The genes are TRBV10-3 and TRBJ2-7, with 7 bases that match TRBD1. Trimming took 6 bases from V and 1 from J; bases not matched to a gene: 6. Germline CDR1 and CDR2: ENHRY and SYGVKD. The CDR3 length is 14 residues.

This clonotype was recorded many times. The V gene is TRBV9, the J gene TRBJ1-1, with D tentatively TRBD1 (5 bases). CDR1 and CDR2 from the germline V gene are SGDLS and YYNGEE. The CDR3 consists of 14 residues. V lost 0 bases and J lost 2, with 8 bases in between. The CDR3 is CASSVAGANTEAFF. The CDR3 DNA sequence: TGTGCCAGCAGCGTAGCCGGGGCAAACACTGAAGCTTTCTTT.

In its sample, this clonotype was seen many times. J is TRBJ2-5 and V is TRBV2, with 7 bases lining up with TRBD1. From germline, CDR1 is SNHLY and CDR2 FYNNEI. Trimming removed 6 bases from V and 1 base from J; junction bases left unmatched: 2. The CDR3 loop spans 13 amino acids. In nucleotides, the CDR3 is TGTGCCAGCAGCCGGGACAGCCAAGAGACCCAGTACTTC. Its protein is CASSRDSQETQYF.

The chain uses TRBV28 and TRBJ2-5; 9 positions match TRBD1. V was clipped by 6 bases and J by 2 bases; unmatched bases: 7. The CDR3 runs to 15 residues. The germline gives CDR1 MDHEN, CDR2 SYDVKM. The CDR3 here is CASSLGTGQQETQYF. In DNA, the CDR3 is TGTGCCAGCAGCCTAGGGACAGGGCAGCAAGAGACCCAGTACTTC.

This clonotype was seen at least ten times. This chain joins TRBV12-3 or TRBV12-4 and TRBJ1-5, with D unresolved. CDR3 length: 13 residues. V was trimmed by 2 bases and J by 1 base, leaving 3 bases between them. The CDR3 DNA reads TGTGCCAGCAGTTTAAGGAGCAATCAGCCCCAGCATTTT. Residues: CASSLRSNQPQHF.

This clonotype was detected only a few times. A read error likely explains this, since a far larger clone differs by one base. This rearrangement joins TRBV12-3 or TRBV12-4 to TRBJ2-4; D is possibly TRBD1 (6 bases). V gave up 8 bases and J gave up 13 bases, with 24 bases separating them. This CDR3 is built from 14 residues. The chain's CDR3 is CASCRGLSYNEQYF. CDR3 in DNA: TGTGCCAGCTGCAGGGGCCTCTCCTACAATGAGCAGTACTTC.

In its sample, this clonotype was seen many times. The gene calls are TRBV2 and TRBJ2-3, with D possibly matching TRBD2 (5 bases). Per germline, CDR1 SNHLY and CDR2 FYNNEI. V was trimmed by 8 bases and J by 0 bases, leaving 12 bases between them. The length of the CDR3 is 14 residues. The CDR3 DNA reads TGTGCCAGCGGTCCGACTACTAGCACAGATACGCAGTATTTT. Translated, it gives CASGPTTSTDTQYF.

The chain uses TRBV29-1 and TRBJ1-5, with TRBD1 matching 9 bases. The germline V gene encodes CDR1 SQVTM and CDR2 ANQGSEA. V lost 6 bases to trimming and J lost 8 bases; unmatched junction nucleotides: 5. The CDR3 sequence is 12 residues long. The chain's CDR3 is CSVRQGGEPQHF. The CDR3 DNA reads TGCAGCGTGAGACAGGGGGGGGAGCCCCAGCATTTT.

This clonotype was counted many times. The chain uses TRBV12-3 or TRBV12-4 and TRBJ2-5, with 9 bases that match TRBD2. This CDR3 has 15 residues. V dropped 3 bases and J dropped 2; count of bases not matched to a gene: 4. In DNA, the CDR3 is TGTGCCAGCAGTTTCGCTAGCGGGGAACAAGAGACCCAGTACTTC. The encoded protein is CASSFASGEQETQYF.

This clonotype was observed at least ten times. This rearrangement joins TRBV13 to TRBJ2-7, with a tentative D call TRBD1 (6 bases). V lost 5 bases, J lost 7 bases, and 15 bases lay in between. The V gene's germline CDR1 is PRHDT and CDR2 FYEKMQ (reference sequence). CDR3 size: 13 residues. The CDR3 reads CASSPDRFREQYF. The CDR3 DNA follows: TGTGCCAGCAGCCCCGACAGGTTCCGTGAGCAGTACTTC.

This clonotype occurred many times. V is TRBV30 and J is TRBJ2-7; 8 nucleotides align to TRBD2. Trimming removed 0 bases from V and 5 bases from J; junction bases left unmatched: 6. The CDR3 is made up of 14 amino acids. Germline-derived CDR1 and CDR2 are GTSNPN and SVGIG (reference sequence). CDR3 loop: CAWSVSGVRHEQYF. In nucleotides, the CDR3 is TGTGCCTGGAGTGTTAGCGGGGTGAGGCACGAGCAGTACTTC. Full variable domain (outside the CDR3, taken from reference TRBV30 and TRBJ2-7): SQTIHQWPATLVQPVGSPLSLECTVEGTSNPNLYWYRQAAGRGLQLLFYSVGIGQISSEVPQNLSASRPQDRQFILSSKKLLLSDSGFYLCAWSVSGVRHEQYFGPGTRLTVT.

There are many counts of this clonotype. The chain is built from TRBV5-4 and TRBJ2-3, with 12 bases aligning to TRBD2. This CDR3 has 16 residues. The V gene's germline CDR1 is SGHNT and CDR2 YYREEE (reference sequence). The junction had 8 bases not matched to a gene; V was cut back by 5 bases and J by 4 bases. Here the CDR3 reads CASRPDLAGGSDTQYF. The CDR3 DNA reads TGTGCCAGCAGGCCCGACCTAGCGGGGGGGTCAGATACGCAGTATTTT.

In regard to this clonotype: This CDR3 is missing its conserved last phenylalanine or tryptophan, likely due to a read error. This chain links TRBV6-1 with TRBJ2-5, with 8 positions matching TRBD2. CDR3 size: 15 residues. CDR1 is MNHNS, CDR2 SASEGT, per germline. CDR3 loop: CVSSFGGTSGETQYL. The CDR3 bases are TGTGTCAGCAGTTTCGGAGGGACTAGTGGAGAGACCCAGTACTTG.

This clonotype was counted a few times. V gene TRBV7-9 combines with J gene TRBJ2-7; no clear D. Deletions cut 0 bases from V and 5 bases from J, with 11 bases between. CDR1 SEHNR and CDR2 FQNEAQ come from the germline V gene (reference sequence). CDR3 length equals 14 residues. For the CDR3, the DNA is TGTGCCAGCAGCTTAGCCGCCCAGGTGGACGAGCAGTACTTC. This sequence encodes CASSLAAQVDEQYF.

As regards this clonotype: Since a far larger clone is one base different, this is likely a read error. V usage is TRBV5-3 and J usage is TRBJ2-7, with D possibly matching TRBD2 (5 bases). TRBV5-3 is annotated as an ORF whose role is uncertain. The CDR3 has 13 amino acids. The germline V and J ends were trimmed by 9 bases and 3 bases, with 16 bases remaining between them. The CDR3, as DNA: TGTGCCACCAGCTTGGTGGGAGTCTACGAGCAGTACTTC. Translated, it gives CATSLVGVYEQYF.

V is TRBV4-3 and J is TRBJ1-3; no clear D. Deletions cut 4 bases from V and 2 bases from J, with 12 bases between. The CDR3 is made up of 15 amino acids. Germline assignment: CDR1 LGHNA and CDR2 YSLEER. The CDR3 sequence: CASSPDVGTGNTIYF. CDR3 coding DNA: TGCGCCAGCAGCCCAGATGTGGGAACTGGAAACACCATATATTTT.

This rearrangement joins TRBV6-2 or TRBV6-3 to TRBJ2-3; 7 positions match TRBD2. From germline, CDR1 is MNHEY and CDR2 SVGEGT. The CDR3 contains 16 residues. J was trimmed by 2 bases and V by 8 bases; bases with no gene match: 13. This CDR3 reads CASPAQGGGPTDTQYF. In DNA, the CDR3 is TGTGCCAGCCCCGCCCAGGGCGGGGGACCCACAGATACGCAGTATTTT.

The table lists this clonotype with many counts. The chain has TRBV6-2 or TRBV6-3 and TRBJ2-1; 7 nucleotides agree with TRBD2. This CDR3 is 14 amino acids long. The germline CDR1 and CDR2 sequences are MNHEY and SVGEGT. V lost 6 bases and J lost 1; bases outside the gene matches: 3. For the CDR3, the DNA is TGTGCCAGCAGGACGGGGGGATCCTACAATGAGCAGTTCTTC. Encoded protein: CASRTGGSYNEQFF.

CDR3 in DNA: TGTGCCAGCAGCCTAATAGCGCTCGTCTCCTACGAGCAGTACTTC. Protein: CASSLIALVSYEQYF. The rearrangement joins TRBV7-2 to TRBJ2-7; a possible D gene is TRBD2 (5 bases). The CDR3 consists of 15 residues. Germline loops: CDR1 SGHTA, CDR2 FQGNSA. Trimming took 5 bases from V and 0 from J, leaving 14 bases between them.

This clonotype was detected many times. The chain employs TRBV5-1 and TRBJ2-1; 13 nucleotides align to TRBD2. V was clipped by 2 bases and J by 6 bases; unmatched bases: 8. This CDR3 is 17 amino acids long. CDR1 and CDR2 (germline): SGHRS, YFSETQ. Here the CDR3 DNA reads TGCGCCAGCAGCTTCTCAAAACTAGCGGGGGGGCCCAATGAGCAGTTCTTC. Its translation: CASSFSKLAGGPNEQFF. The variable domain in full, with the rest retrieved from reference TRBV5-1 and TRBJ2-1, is KAGVTQTPRYLIKTRGQQVTLSCSPISGHRSVSWYQQTPGQGLQFLFEYFSETQRNKGNFPGRFSGRQFSNSRSEMNVSTLELGDSALYLCASSFSKLAGGPNEQFFGPGTRLTVL.

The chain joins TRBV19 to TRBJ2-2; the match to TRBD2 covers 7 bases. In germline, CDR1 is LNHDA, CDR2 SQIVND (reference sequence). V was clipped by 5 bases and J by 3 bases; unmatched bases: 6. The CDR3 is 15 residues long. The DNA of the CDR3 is TGTGCCAGTAGTCCCGGGAGCGGGGACACCGGGGAGCTGTTTTTT. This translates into CASSPGSGDTGELFF.

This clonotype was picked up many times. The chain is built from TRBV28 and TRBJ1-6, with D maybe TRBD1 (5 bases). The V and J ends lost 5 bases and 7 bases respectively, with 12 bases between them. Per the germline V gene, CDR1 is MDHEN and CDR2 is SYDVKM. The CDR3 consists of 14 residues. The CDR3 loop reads CASSRQLRNSPLHF. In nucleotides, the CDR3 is TGTGCCAGCAGTCGACAGCTAAGGAATTCACCCCTCCACTTT.

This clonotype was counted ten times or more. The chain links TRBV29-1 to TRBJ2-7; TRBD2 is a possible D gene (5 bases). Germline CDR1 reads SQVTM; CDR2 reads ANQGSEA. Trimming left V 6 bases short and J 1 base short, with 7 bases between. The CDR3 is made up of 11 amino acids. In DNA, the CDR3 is TGCAGCGTAGGACTTTCCTACGAGCAGTACTTC. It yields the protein CSVGLSYEQYF.

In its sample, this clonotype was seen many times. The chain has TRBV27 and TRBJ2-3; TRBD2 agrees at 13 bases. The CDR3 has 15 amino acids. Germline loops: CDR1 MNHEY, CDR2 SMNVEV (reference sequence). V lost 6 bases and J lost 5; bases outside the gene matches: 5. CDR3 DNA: TGTGCCAGCAGCCACGGACTAGCGGGAGTAGATACGCAGTATTTT. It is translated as CASSHGLAGVDTQYF.

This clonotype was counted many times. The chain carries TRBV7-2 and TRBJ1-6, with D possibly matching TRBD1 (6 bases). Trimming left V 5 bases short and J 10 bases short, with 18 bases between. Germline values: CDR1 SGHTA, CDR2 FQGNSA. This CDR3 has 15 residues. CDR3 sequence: CASSTRSGARSPLHF. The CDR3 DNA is TGTGCCAGCAGCACGCGATCAGGGGCGCGGTCACCCCTCCACTTT.

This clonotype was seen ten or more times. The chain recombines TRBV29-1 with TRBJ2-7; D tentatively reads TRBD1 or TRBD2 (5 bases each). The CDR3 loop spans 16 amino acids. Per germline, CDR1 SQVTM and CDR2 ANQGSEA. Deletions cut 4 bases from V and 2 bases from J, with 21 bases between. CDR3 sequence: CSVVGVWGTDPYEQYF. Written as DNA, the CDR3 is TGCAGCGTTGTAGGGGTTTGGGGGACGGACCCCTACGAGCAGTACTTC.